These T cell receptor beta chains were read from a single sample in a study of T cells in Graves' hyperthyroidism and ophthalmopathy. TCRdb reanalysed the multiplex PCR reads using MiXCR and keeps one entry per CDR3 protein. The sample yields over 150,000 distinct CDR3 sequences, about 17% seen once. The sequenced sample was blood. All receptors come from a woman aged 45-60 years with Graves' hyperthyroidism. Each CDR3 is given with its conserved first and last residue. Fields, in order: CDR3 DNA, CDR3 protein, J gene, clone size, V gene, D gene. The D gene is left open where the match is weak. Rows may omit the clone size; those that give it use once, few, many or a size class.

CDR3 DNA: TGTGCCAGCAGTTACATCGCTTCCTCGGGTGGCTACACCTTC
CDR3 protein: CASSYIASSGGYTF
J gene: TRBJ1-2
clone size: many
V gene: TRBV6-1
D gene: NA

CDR3 DNA: TGTGCCAGCAGTTTTCTGGCGGGGCCAAACACAGATACGCAGTATTTT
CDR3 protein: CASSFLAGPNTDTQYF
J gene: TRBJ2-3
clone size: few
V gene: TRBV12-3/TRBV12-4
D gene: NA

CDR3 DNA: TGTGCCAGCAGTTACGGTAGCGGGAGAGTTGGCGAGCAGTACTTC
CDR3 protein: CASSYGSGRVGEQYF
J gene: TRBJ2-7
clone size: NA
V gene: TRBV6-2/TRBV6-3
D gene: TRBD2

CDR3 DNA: TGCAGTGCCCACAAGCGGGGGAGCTCCTACAATGAGCAGTTCTTC
CDR3 protein: CSAHKRGSSYNEQFF
J gene: TRBJ2-1
clone size: few
V gene: TRBV20-1
D gene: TRBD2

CDR3 DNA: TGTGCCAGCAGTGAAAGGACTGGGCAATACAATGAGCAGTTCTTC
CDR3 protein: CASSERTGQYNEQFF
J gene: TRBJ2-1
clone size: few
V gene: TRBV6-1
D gene: NA

CDR3 DNA: TGTGCCATCAGTGAAATGAGGACAGAGAACACTGAAGCTTTCTTT
CDR3 protein: CAISEMRTENTEAFF
J gene: TRBJ1-1
clone size: NA
V gene: TRBV10-3
D gene: NA

CDR3 DNA: TGTGCCAGCAGCTCTCTAATGGGGGTCTACACAGATACGCAGTATTTT
CDR3 protein: CASSSLMGVYTDTQYF
J gene: TRBJ2-3
clone size: NA
V gene: TRBV11-2
D gene: NA

CDR3 DNA: TGTGCCAGCAGCCAAGAAGCCACAGGCCGACGAGATACGCAGTATTTT
CDR3 protein: CASSQEATGRRDTQYF
J gene: TRBJ2-3
clone size: NA
V gene: TRBV14
D gene: NA

CDR3 DNA: TGCAGTGCTCACCGCGGGCAGGGCTACGAGCAGTACTTC
CDR3 protein: CSAHRGQGYEQYF
J gene: TRBJ2-7
clone size: NA
V gene: TRBV20-1
D gene: NA

CDR3 DNA: TGTGCCAGCAGCCAGCAAAGGGTCGGCGATGGCTACACCTTC
CDR3 protein: CASSQQRVGDGYTF
J gene: TRBJ1-2
clone size: many
V gene: TRBV14
D gene: NA

CDR3 DNA: TGTGCCAGCAGCTTAGTAGGACAGGGGGTACGGAACACTGAAGCTTTCTTT
CDR3 protein: CASSLVGQGVRNTEAFF
J gene: TRBJ1-1
clone size: many
V gene: TRBV11-2
D gene: TRBD1

CDR3 DNA: TGTGCCAGCAGCCCAAAAGCGGGACGTCGCCGAGACAATGAGCAGTTCTTC
CDR3 protein: CASSPKAGRRRDNEQFF
J gene: TRBJ2-1
clone size: many
V gene: TRBV7-9
D gene: TRBD2

CDR3 DNA: TGTGCCAGCAGCTTAGAATACGGGATTAATGCCTACGAGCAGTACTTC
CDR3 protein: CASSLEYGINAYEQYF
J gene: TRBJ2-7
clone size: many
V gene: TRBV11-2
D gene: NA

CDR3 DNA: TGCGCCAGCAGCCAAGACAAGATCGGGACAGGGGTAACAGATACGCAGTATTTT
CDR3 protein: CASSQDKIGTGVTDTQYF
J gene: TRBJ2-3
clone size: NA
V gene: TRBV4-1
D gene: TRBD1

CDR3 DNA: TGTGCCAGCAGTGCCACCCGAAAGACTGAAGCTTTCTTT
CDR3 protein: CASSATRKTEAFF
J gene: TRBJ1-1
clone size: many
V gene: TRBV28
D gene: NA

CDR3 DNA: TGTGCCAGCAGCCTCCGACTAGCGGGATACAATGAGCAGTTCTTC
CDR3 protein: CASSLRLAGYNEQFF
J gene: TRBJ2-1
clone size: many
V gene: TRBV11-3
D gene: TRBD2

CDR3 DNA: TGCAGTGCTAGAGAAATAAATGAGCAGTTCTTC
CDR3 protein: CSAREINEQFF
J gene: TRBJ2-1
clone size: many
V gene: TRBV20-1
D gene: NA

CDR3 DNA: TGTGCCAGCAGCTTATCCGGTCAGGGGAGCTCCTACGAGCAGTACTTC
CDR3 protein: CASSLSGQGSSYEQYF
J gene: TRBJ2-7
clone size: NA
V gene: TRBV7-6
D gene: NA

CDR3 DNA: TGTACCAGCAGCCAAGACCGGGGGGCCGCAGAGACCCAGTACTTC
CDR3 protein: CTSSQDRGAAETQYF
J gene: TRBJ2-5
clone size: NA
V gene: TRBV4-2
D gene: NA

CDR3 DNA: TGTGCCAGCAGCTTAGGATCGAACAGGCCTAGAGATACGCAGTATTTT
CDR3 protein: CASSLGSNRPRDTQYF
J gene: TRBJ2-3
clone size: once
V gene: TRBV7-3
D gene: NA

CDR3 DNA: TGCGCCAGCAGCTTGGATCCATTTAATCAGCCCCAGCATTTT
CDR3 protein: CASSLDPFNQPQHF
J gene: TRBJ1-5
clone size: few
V gene: TRBV5-1
D gene: NA

CDR3 DNA: TGTGCCAGCAGCAAACCGACAGGCAACCCAGGGGCCAACGTCCTGACTTTC
CDR3 protein: CASSKPTGNPGANVLTF
J gene: TRBJ2-6
clone size: many
V gene: TRBV7-3
D gene: NA

CDR3 DNA: TGTGCCAGCAGTACAGGTGGGTCGGCTCAGCCCCAGCATTTT
CDR3 protein: CASSTGGSAQPQHF
J gene: TRBJ1-5
clone size: NA
V gene: TRBV27
D gene: NA

CDR3 DNA: TGTGCCAGCAGTACCCTGACGGGAGGATGGAATGAGCAGTTCTTC
CDR3 protein: CASSTLTGGWNEQFF
J gene: TRBJ2-1
clone size: NA
V gene: TRBV6-1
D gene: TRBD2

CDR3 DNA: TGTGCCAGCAGTCCAAGGTCGGGGACTCAGAACACTGAAGCTTTCTTT
CDR3 protein: CASSPRSGTQNTEAFF
J gene: TRBJ1-1
clone size: many
V gene: TRBV6-1
D gene: NA

CDR3 DNA: TGCAGCGTACTTACATATAACTATGGCTACACCTTC
CDR3 protein: CSVLTYNYGYTF
J gene: TRBJ1-2
clone size: many
V gene: TRBV29-1
D gene: NA

CDR3 DNA: TGTGCCAGCAGTAACGGACAGGGAGTGACCCAGTACTTC
CDR3 protein: CASSNGQGVTQYF
J gene: TRBJ2-5
clone size: many
V gene: TRBV6-1
D gene: TRBD1

CDR3 DNA: TGTGCCAGCTCACCACTCGGGGGGAATGAGCAGTTCTTC
CDR3 protein: CASSPLGGNEQFF
J gene: TRBJ2-1
clone size: many
V gene: TRBV18
D gene: TRBD2

CDR3 DNA: TGTGCCAGCAGCCCGACAGGGGTTACCACCGGGGAGCTGTTTTTT
CDR3 protein: CASSPTGVTTGELFF
J gene: TRBJ2-2
clone size: few
V gene: TRBV14
D gene: TRBD1

CDR3 DNA: TGTGCCAGCAGTTCTCCCAACCCGGGACAGGGGGCTTATTTCACAGATACGCAGTATTTT
CDR3 protein: CASSSPNPGQGAYFTDTQYF
J gene: TRBJ2-3
clone size: NA
V gene: TRBV28
D gene: TRBD1

CDR3 DNA: TGTGCCACCAGTGATGCAGACGGGACAGGGGTCTTGTACGAGCAGTACTTC
CDR3 protein: CATSDADGTGVLYEQYF
J gene: TRBJ2-7
clone size: few
V gene: TRBV24-1
D gene: TRBD1

CDR3 DNA: TGTGCCAGCAGCCAAGCCAGCAAAGAGACCCAGTACTTC
CDR3 protein: CASSQASKETQYF
J gene: TRBJ2-5
clone size: many
V gene: TRBV3-1
D gene: NA

CDR3 DNA: TGTGCTAGTGGCGGACTAGCGGGAGTCACAGATACGCAGTATTTT
CDR3 protein: CASGGLAGVTDTQYF
J gene: TRBJ2-3
clone size: NA
V gene: TRBV12-5
D gene: TRBD2

CDR3 DNA: TGCGCCAGCAGCCAAGCGTACGGCAGCAATCAGCCCCAGCATTTT
CDR3 protein: CASSQAYGSNQPQHF
J gene: TRBJ1-5
clone size: many
V gene: TRBV4-1
D gene: NA

CDR3 DNA: TGTGCCAGCAGCCCCGACAGGGTAGTATCCTACGAGCAGTACTTC
CDR3 protein: CASSPDRVVSYEQYF
J gene: TRBJ2-7
clone size: many
V gene: TRBV12-3/TRBV12-4
D gene: TRBD1

CDR3 DNA: TGTGCCACCAGGGACGGGGATGCGGAGCTGTTTTTT
CDR3 protein: CATRDGDAELFF
J gene: TRBJ2-2
clone size: NA
V gene: TRBV28
D gene: NA

CDR3 DNA: TGTGCCAGCAGGGGGGGAGTCTCAGGCACCATATATTTT
CDR3 protein: CASRGGVSGTIYF
J gene: TRBJ1-3
clone size: NA
V gene: TRBV6-1
D gene: NA

CDR3 DNA: TGTGCCAGCAGTAGGGACGGACGCGATTCACCCCTCCACTTT
CDR3 protein: CASSRDGRDSPLHF
J gene: TRBJ1-6
clone size: few
V gene: TRBV27
D gene: NA

CDR3 DNA: TGTGCCAGCAGTGCGGACAGGGGTAAAAGAACTGAAGCTTTCTTT
CDR3 protein: CASSADRGKRTEAFF
J gene: TRBJ1-1
clone size: once
V gene: TRBV6-1
D gene: TRBD1

CDR3 DNA: TGTGCCAGCAGCTTAGCGCAAGTGAACACTGAAGCTTTCTTT
CDR3 protein: CASSLAQVNTEAFF
J gene: TRBJ1-1
clone size: many
V gene: TRBV7-2
D gene: NA

CDR3 DNA: TGTGCCAGTAGGCCCCTCCTGGGCCGGGAAAACAATGAGCAGTTCTTC
CDR3 protein: CASRPLLGRENNEQFF
J gene: TRBJ2-1
clone size: few
V gene: TRBV19
D gene: NA

CDR3 DNA: TGTGCCAGCAGCTTAGCGGGTCTCGGTAATGAGCAGTTCTTC
CDR3 protein: CASSLAGLGNEQFF
J gene: TRBJ2-1
clone size: many
V gene: TRBV7-3
D gene: NA

CDR3 DNA: TGTGCCAGCAGCCAAGGGGTAGAAGGGAATGGCTACACCTTC
CDR3 protein: CASSQGVEGNGYTF
J gene: TRBJ1-2
clone size: NA
V gene: TRBV3-1
D gene: NA

CDR3 DNA: TGTGCCAGCAGTGAACCCGACTTGGGGGGCGGGAGGGCCTACGAGCAGTACTTC
CDR3 protein: CASSEPDLGGGRAYEQYF
J gene: TRBJ2-7
clone size: many
V gene: TRBV2
D gene: TRBD2

CDR3 DNA: TGTGCCACCAGCAGAGATACGTCTAGCGGGATTAATGAGCAGTTCTTC
CDR3 protein: CATSRDTSSGINEQFF
J gene: TRBJ2-1
clone size: many
V gene: TRBV15
D gene: TRBD2

CDR3 DNA: TGTGCCAGCAGCTTGAACGATAATGAGCAGTTCTTC
CDR3 protein: CASSLNDNEQFF
J gene: TRBJ2-1
clone size: many
V gene: TRBV13
D gene: NA

CDR3 DNA: TGTGCCAGCCGCGAACCCAGGACAGGGGGAAACAATGAGCAGTTCTTC
CDR3 protein: CASREPRTGGNNEQFF
J gene: TRBJ2-1
clone size: many
V gene: TRBV28
D gene: TRBD1

CDR3 DNA: TGTGCCTGGGGACAGTTAGGTAATCAGCCCCAGCATTTT
CDR3 protein: CAWGQLGNQPQHF
J gene: TRBJ1-5
clone size: NA
V gene: TRBV30
D gene: NA

CDR3 DNA: TGTGCCACCAGCAGAGATAAGGCGATAGCGGGCACCTACGAGCAGTACTTC
CDR3 protein: CATSRDKAIAGTYEQYF
J gene: TRBJ2-7
clone size: many
V gene: TRBV15
D gene: TRBD2

CDR3 DNA: TGTGCCAGCAGGACCGAGGGGCAGGGAGAAAAACTGTTTTTT
CDR3 protein: CASRTEGQGEKLFF
J gene: TRBJ1-4
clone size: many
V gene: TRBV12-3/TRBV12-4
D gene: NA

CDR3 DNA: TGTGCCAGCAGCCAAGTGGACGGCTACGAGCAGTACTTC
CDR3 protein: CASSQVDGYEQYF
J gene: TRBJ2-7
clone size: many
V gene: TRBV3-1
D gene: NA

CDR3 DNA: TGTGCCAGCAGACAGGGCGGCACAGATACGCAGTATTTT
CDR3 protein: CASRQGGTDTQYF
J gene: TRBJ2-3
clone size: many
V gene: TRBV11-3
D gene: NA

CDR3 DNA: TGCGCCAGCAGCAATTTAGATGAGCAGTTCTTC
CDR3 protein: CASSNLDEQFF
J gene: TRBJ2-1
clone size: many
V gene: TRBV5-1
D gene: NA

CDR3 DNA: TGTGCCAGCAGCTTAGGGGGCGGCCTTAACAACTATGGCTACACCTTC
CDR3 protein: CASSLGGGLNNYGYTF
J gene: TRBJ1-2
clone size: many
V gene: TRBV7-2
D gene: NA

CDR3 DNA: TGTGCCAGTATCCCCGTCGGGGTAGGGCTTGAGAAAGCTTTCTTT
CDR3 protein: CASIPVGVGLEKAFF
J gene: TRBJ1-1
clone size: many
V gene: TRBV19
D gene: NA